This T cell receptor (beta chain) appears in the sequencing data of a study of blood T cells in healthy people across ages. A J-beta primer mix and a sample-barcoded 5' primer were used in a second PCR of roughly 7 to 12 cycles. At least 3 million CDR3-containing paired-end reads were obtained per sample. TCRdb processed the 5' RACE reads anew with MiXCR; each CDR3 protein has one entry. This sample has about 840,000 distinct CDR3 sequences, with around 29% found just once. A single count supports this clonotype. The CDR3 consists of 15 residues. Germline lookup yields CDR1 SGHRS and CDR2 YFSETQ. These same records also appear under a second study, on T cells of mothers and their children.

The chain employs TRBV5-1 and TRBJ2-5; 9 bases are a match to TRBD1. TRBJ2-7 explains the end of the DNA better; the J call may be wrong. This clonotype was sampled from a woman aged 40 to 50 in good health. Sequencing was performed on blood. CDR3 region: CASSVTQGAGYEQYF. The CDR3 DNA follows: TGCGCCAGCAGCGTAACACAGGGGGCAGGGTACGAGCAGTACTTC.